Below, 9 T cell receptor beta chains from the same sample are listed, as sequenced in a study of T cell changes during pregnancy in multiple sclerosis. Only in-frame clones appear in the TCRdb table, and some are missing; sequencing was by immunoSEQ multiplex PCR. The sample holds just under 65,000 clones, 80% to 95% seen once. Source: CD8+ T cells from peripheral blood mononuclear cells, taken in the second trimester of pregnancy. Receptors originate from a female donor with multiple sclerosis, enrolled in a pregnancy study.

V gene TRBV5-5 combines with J gene TRBJ2-1; D gene unclear. With 4 bases removed from V and 6 bases from J, the gap between germline ends came to 11 bases. Germline V gives CDR1 SGHKS, CDR2 YYEKEE (reference sequence). The CDR3 runs 13 residues. DNA of the CDR3: TGTGCCAGCAGCCCGACTTGGCCCAATGAGCAGTTCTTC. Amino acid sequence: CASSPTWPNEQFF.

The chain employs TRBV14 and TRBJ2-7, with 8 positions matching TRBD1. CDR1 is SGHDN and CDR2 is FVKESK in the germline V gene. Trimming removed 5 bases from V and 2 bases from J; junction bases left unmatched: 8. This CDR3 spans 15 amino acids. For the CDR3, the DNA is TGTGCCAGCAGCGCGCGACAGGGGAAGGCCTACGAGCAGTACTTC. As protein: CASSARQGKAYEQYF.

The rearrangement joins TRBV7-9 to TRBJ2-1, with D perhaps matching TRBD2 (6 bases). Trimming took off 0 bases at V and 7 bases at J, with 7 bases between the two ends. CDR1 and CDR2 (germline): SEHNR, FQNEAQ (reference sequence). This CDR3 spans 13 amino acids. In nucleotides, the CDR3 is TGTGCCAGCAGCTTAGCTAGCGGAAATGAGCAGTTCTTC. It codes for CASSLASGNEQFF. The entire variable domain, with the rest obtained from reference TRBV7-9 and TRBJ2-1, is as follows: DTGVSQNPRHKITKRGQNVTFRCDPISEHNRLYWYRQTLGQGPEFLTYFQNEAQLEKSRLLSDRFSAERPKGSFSTLEIQRTEQGDSAMYLCASSLASGNEQFFGPGTRLTVL.

This chain links TRBV5-6 with TRBJ2-2, with 9 bases lining up with TRBD2. Germline values: CDR1 SGHDT, CDR2 YYEEEE. There are 16 residues in the CDR3. Trimming removed 1 base from V and 6 bases from J; junction bases left unmatched: 7. CDR3 sequence: CASSLFVSGSPGELFF. The CDR3 nucleotides are TGTGCCAGCAGCTTGTTCGTTAGCGGGAGTCCCGGGGAGCTGTTTTTT.

V usage is TRBV7-9 and J usage is TRBJ2-7, with a tentative D call TRBD2 (6 bases). The germline V and J ends were trimmed by 5 bases and 5 bases, with 16 bases remaining between them. CDR1 and CDR2 from the germline V gene are SEHNR and FQNEAQ (reference sequence). This CDR3 spans 14 amino acids. The CDR3 DNA reads TGTGCCAGCAGCCTATCGCCCGGGGGAAACGAGCAGTACTTC. Translation gives CASSLSPGGNEQYF.

This chain links TRBV5-8 with TRBJ1-5; TRBD1 might be the D (5 bases). Trimming pared 0 bases from V and 4 bases from J, leaving 11 bases between. The CDR3 spans 15 residues. Germline assignment: CDR1 SGHTS and CDR2 YDEGEE. CDR3 DNA sequence: TGTGCCAGCAGCTTGGGGGGCAGGCTGAATCAGCCCCAGCATTTT. It translates to CASSLGGRLNQPQHF.

The CDR3 reads CASSIGRPGQGARWNYEQYF. The CDR3 DNA follows: TGTGCCAGTAGTATAGGTCGCCCGGGACAGGGGGCAAGGTGGAACTACGAGCAGTACTTC. The chain is built from TRBV19 and TRBJ2-7; 12 positions agree with TRBD1. Trimming cost V 1 base and J 3 bases; bases outside gene matches: 16. The CDR3 runs to 20 residues. Per germline, CDR1 LNHDA and CDR2 SQIVND (reference sequence).

Comment on this clone: One end of the junction does not line up with germline, which may come from a read error. V usage is TRBV7-9 and J usage is TRBJ1-2; unclear D gene. This CDR3 has 11 residues. The germline CDR1 and CDR2 sequences are SEHNR and FQNEAQ (reference sequence). The CDR3 loop is CASSLGLWEDF. The CDR3 nucleotides read TGTGCCAGCAGCTTAGGGTTGTGGGAGGACTTC.

V usage is TRBV14 and J usage is TRBJ1-4; TRBD1 agrees at 10 bases. In germline, CDR1 is SGHDN, CDR2 FVKESK. This CDR3 has 15 amino acids. With V trimmed by 4 bases and J by 7 bases, 6 bases remained unmatched. For the CDR3, the DNA is TGTGCCAGCAGCCCCCGGACAGGGGGTATTGAAAAACTGTTTTTT. It yields the protein CASSPRTGGIEKLFF. Combining the CDR3 with reference TRBV14 and TRBJ1-4 gives the whole variable domain EAGVTQFPSHSVIEKGQTVTLRCDPISGHDNLYWYRRVMGKEIKFLLHFVKESKQDESGMPNNRFLAERTGGTYSTLKVQPAELEDSGVYFCASSPRTGGIEKLFFGSGTQLSVL.